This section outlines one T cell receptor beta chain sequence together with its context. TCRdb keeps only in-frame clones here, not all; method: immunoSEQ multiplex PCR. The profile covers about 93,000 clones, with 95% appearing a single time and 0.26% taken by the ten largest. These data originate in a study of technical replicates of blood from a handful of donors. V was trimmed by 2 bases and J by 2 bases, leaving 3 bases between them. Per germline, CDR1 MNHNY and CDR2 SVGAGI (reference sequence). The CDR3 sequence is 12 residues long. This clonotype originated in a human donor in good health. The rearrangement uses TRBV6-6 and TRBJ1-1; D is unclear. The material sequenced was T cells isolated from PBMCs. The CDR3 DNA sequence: TGTGCCAGCAGTTACCCAAACACTGAAGCTTTCTTT. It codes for CASSYPNTEAFF.